These 3 T cell receptor beta chains share one sample of origin, sequenced in a study of response to subunit inactivated influenza vaccine. TCRdb analysed the RT-PCR reads with MiXCR anew, one entry per CDR3 protein. Among hundreds of thousands of distinct CDR3 sequences listed, 15% to 20% were seen once. The material was CD4+ T cells sorted from PBMCs, obtained 23 to 25 months after vaccination. Receptors were obtained from a man between 50 and 69 years old who received an inactivated influenza vaccine.

The chain has TRBV5-1 and TRBJ2-7; TRBD2 agrees at 12 bases. V was pared by 0 bases and J by 3 bases, with 1 base of the junction left unmatched. The CDR3 is made up of 15 amino acids. From germline, CDR1 is SGHRS and CDR2 YFSETQ. The CDR3 region has the DNA TGCGCCAGCAGCTTGGTACTAGCGGGGGGCTACGAGCAGTACTTC. As protein: CASSLVLAGGYEQYF.

This clonotype turned up a few times. For the CDR3, the DNA is TGTGCCAGCAGCTTAGCTGGGGGGCCTAATGAAAAACTGTTTTTT. Residues: CASSLAGGPNEKLFF. The chain recombines TRBV7-9 with TRBJ1-4; perhaps TRBD1 as D (6 bases). The CDR3 totals 15 residues. The V gene's germline CDR1 is SEHNR and CDR2 FQNEAQ (reference sequence). The V and J ends lost 0 bases and 3 bases respectively, with 8 bases between them.

V usage is TRBV7-2 and J usage is TRBJ1-1; 8 bases are shared with TRBD1. The germline gives CDR1 SGHTA, CDR2 FQGNSA. The CDR3 extends over 15 amino acids. V lost 5 bases to trimming and J lost 0 bases; unmatched junction nucleotides: 5. The CDR3 region is CASSPDRVMNTEAFF. The CDR3 DNA reads as TGTGCCAGCAGCCCGGACAGGGTGATGAACACTGAAGCTTTCTTT.